This T cell receptor (beta chain) was documented in a study of T cell repertoires in aging, cancer and after chemotherapy (dated by TCRdb to the late 2010s). About the full investigation: The donors fell into six age groups ranging from 30 or younger to 70 or older, and each group had at least three individuals. The cohort comprised about 210 cancer patients, more than 85 with hematological and over 110 with solid cancers, plus 95 healthy donors as a reference group. In the hematological group, paired pre- and post-chemotherapy samples were obtained from chronic lymphocytic leukemia patients treated with fludarabine- or bendamustine-based regimens. To examine immunoaging and T cell reconstitution after chemotherapy, the study profiled TCR beta repertoires in peripheral blood from healthy donors and cancer patients. The full dataset contained 9.1 million or so TCR reads.

Study-wide findings and limitations: It was noted by the authors that conclusions about immunological memory after chemotherapy cannot be drawn from the repertoire data. Compared with age-matched healthy donors, untreated patients with hematological or solid cancers had significantly lower TCR diversity and higher clonality in blood. An increase in median generation probability over the chemotherapy interval was observed in both cancer cohorts, suggesting that the repertoire was reconstituted through rebound thymic output. Hematological cancer patients had infiltration of lymphoid organs, and this infiltration may itself impair thymic emigration or peripheral T cell expansion. Declining TCR diversity with age in healthy donors was mainly explained by loss of richness; in cancer patients, loss of evenness also contributed.

By share, this clonotype ranks as large (0.1 to 1%). Its antigen is not yet known. Base-call qualities are not available, and no considerably larger clone is one nucleotide away. TCR beta rearrangements were amplified from genomic DNA isolated from peripheral blood, not from sorted cells or RNA. Using a mixed TRB-A/B primer pool, multiplex touch-down PCR amplified rearranged TRB sequences covering the V, D and J segments. Illumina adapters and sample indices were added to the amplicons in two consecutive PCR reactions performed with Phusion HS II polymerase. Amplicons were gel-purified using the NucleoSpin Gel and PCR Clean-up kit and were subsequently checked with Qubit and an Agilent 2100 Bioanalyzer. The libraries were sequenced on an Illumina MiSeq with 600-cycle, single-indexed, paired-end runs. The paper's data handling went like this. MiXCR versions 2.12 and 3.0.5 were used to process TRB sequences. Each unique CDR3 nucleotide sequence counted as one clone, and only productive sequences with at least two reads were retained. The repertoire metrics were Shannon diversity, evenness, clonality (defined as one minus evenness), and alpha-parameterized diversity profiles covering alpha 0 to 5. The IGoR algorithm was used to calculate generation probabilities of clones in the paired pre- and post-chemotherapy samples. The public reads were reprocessed in TCRdb via fastp at Q25 and MiXCR, keeping in-frame beta chains. Under each unique CDR3 protein, matching rows form one entry showing the most common genes and DNA. The V and J calls were determined by TCRdb, not by the authors. This sample holds some 1,300 distinct CDR3 sequences; about 43% were observed only once. About a sixth of the sample goes to the ten largest clones.

The sequence was collected from a human donor with a blood cancer. Sequenced: blood.

The encoded CDR3 is CAWNVAGLGNNEQFF. The DNA is TGTGCCTGGAATGTCGCAGGGTTGGGGAACAATGAGCAGTTCTTC. The chain joins TRBV30 to TRBJ2-1; the D gene is perhaps TRBD1, from 5 matching bases. Counted from cysteine to phenylalanine, this CDR3 has 15 amino acids. CDR3 DNA is the only sequence kept; it has 45 bases, read in frame from the first base. V drops 4 bases and J drops 5 bases, leaving 18 bases in between. Based on the germline V gene (reference sequence), the CDR1 and CDR2 sequences are GTSNPN and SVGIG.